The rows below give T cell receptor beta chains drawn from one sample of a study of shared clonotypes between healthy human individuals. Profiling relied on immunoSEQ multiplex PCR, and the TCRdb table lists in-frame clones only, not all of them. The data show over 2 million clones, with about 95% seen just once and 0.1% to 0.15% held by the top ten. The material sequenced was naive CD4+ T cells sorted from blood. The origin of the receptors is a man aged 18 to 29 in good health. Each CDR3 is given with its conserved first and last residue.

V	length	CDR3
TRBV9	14	CATAPSADTGELFF
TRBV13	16	CASSSQGLAGTYEQYF
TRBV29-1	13	CSVQQGSNQPQHF
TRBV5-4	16	CASSSAGAWASGQQYF
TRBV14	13	CASSRGQGYGYTF
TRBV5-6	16	CASSLVAGTYYNEQFF
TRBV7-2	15	CASSLVGANTGELFF
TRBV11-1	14	CASSARSGNTEAFF
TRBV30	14	CAWSVTGGTYEQYF
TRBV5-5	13	CASSLYDTEELFF
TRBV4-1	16	CASSQEVGLKNSPLHF
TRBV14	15	CASSPYRQAQETQYF
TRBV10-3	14	CAIRGTQGGYGYTF
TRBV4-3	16	CASSQGTGGGTDTQYF
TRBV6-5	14	CASSLQGSGEKLFF
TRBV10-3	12	CAIRSSGNTIYF
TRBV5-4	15	CASSLDRTLQETQYF
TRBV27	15	CASSSYTGLNTEAFF
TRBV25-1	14	CASSEFDGPGELFF
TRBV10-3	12	CAASQTGYEQYF
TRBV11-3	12	CASSSNTGELFF
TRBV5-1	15	CASSLVATNTGELFF
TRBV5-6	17	CASSLRLTGIDNSPLHF
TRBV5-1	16	CASSSGGLAAQETQYF
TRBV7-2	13	CASSLGQLYGYTF
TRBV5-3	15	CASSQDTGIKREQFF
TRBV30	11	CAWTEGYEQYF
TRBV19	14	CASSAGTTGNGYTF
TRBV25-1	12	CASRRDPGELFF
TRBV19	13	CASSMELSYEQYF
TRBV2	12	CASSGQTYEQYF
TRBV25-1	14	CASSDAGQGTEAFF
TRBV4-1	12	CASSHAYDTQYF
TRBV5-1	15	CASSLVAVKGLEQYF
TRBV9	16	CASSVAPSGRYDEQFF
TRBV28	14	CASSPGGQNYEQYF
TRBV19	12	CASSLSTDTQYF
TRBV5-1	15	CASSPQGQIISEAFF
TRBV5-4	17	CASRAGQGSSGANVLTF
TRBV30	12	CAWSGGIGELFF
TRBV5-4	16	CASSQENTGVVQPQHF
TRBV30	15	CAWSVRTGGNYGYTF
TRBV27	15	CASRPGTGGNYGYTF
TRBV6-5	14	CASTRGGGQGEQYF
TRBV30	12	CAWTPANYGYTF
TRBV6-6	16	CASSPRADMRLDTQYF
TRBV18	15	CASSQQGHPNTEAFF
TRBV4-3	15	CASSQDWQIQRGYTF
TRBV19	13	CASSIDRAYGYTF
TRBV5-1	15	CASSPLPRQITEAFF
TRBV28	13	CASSLVRDNEQFF
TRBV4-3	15	CASSQDGSSYNEQFF
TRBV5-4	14	CASSSSSGIHGYTF
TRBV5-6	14	CASSSGTGNYGYTF
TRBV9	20	CASSALPGTSGSGSQETQYF
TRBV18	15	CASSPGASGTSEQFF
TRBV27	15	CAAGGGGKGTDTQYF